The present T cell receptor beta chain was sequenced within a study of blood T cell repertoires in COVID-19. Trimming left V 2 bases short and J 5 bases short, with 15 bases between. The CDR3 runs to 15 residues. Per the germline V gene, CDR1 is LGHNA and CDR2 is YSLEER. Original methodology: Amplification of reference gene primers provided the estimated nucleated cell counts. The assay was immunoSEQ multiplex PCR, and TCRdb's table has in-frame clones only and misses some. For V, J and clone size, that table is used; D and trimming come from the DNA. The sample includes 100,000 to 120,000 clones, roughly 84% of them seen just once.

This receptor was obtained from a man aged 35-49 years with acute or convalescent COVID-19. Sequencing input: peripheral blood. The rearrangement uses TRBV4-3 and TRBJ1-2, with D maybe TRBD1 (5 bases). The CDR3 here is CASSQPSGEGYGYTF. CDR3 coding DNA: TGCGCCAGCAGCCAACCCTCGGGGGAGGGGTATGGCTACACCTTC.